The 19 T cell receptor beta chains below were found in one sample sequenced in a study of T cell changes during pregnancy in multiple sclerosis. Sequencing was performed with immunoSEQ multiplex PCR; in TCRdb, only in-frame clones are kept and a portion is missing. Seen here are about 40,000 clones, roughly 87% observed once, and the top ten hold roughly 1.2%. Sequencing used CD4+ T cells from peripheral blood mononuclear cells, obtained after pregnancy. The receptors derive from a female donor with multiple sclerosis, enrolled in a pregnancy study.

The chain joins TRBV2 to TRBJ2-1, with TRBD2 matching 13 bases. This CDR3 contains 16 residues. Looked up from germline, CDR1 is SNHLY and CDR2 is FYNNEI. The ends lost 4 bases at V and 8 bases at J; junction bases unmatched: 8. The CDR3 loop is CASSGGLAGVFDEQFF. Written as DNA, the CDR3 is TGTGCCAGCAGTGGAGGACTAGCGGGAGTCTTTGATGAGCAGTTCTTC.

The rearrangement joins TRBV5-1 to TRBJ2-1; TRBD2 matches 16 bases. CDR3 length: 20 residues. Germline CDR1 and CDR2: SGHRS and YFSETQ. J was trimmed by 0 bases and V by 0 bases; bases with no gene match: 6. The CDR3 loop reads CASSLGPGLAGGDSYNEQFF. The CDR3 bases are TGCGCCAGCAGCTTGGGTCCGGGACTAGCGGGAGGGGACTCCTACAATGAGCAGTTCTTC.

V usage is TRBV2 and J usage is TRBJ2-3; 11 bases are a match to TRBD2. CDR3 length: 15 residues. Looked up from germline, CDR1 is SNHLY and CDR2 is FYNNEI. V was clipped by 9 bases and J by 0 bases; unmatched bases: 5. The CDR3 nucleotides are TGTGCCAGAAGACTAGCGGGGCAGAGCACAGATACGCAGTATTTT. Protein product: CARRLAGQSTDTQYF. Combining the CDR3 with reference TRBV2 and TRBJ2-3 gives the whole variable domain EPEVTQTPSHQVTQMGQEVILRCVPISNHLYFYWYRQILGQKVEFLVSFYNNEISEKSEIFDDQFSVERPDGSNFTLKIRSTKLEDSAMYFCARRLAGQSTDTQYFGPGTRLTVL.

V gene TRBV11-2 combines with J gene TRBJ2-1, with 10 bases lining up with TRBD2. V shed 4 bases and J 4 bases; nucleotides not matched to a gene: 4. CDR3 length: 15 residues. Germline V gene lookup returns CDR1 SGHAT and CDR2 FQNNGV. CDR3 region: CASSSQRGGYNEQFF. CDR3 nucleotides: TGTGCCAGCAGCTCTCAGCGGGGGGGGTACAATGAGCAGTTCTTC.

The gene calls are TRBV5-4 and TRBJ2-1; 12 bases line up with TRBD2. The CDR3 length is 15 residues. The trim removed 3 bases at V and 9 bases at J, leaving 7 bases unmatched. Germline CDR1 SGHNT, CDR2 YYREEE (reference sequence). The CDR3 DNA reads TGTGCCAGCAGCTCCCCGACTAGCGGGAGTAGTGAGCAGTTCTTC. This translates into CASSSPTSGSSEQFF.

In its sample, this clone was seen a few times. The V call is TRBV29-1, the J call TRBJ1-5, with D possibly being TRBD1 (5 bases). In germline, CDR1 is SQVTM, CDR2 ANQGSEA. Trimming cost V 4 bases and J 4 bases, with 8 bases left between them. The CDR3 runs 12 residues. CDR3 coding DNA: TGCAGCGTTGGACAGCCAAATCAGCCCCAGCATTTT. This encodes CSVGQPNQPQHF.

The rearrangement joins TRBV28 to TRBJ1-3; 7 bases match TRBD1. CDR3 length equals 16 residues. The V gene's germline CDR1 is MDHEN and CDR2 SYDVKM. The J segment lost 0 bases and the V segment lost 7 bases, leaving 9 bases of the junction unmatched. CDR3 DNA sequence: TGTGCCAGCAATCCCGGGGGACAGATCTCTGGAAACACCATATATTTT. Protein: CASNPGGQISGNTIYF.

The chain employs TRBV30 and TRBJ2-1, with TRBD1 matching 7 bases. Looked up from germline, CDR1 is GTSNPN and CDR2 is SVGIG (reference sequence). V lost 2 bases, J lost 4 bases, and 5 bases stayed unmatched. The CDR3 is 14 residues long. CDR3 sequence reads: CAWSSSGQYNEQFF. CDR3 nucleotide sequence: TGTGCCTGGAGTTCGTCGGGACAGTACAATGAGCAGTTCTTC.

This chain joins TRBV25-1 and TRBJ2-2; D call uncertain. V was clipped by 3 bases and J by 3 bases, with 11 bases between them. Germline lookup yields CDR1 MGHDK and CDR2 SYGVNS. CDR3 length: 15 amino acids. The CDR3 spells CASSDTLSHTGELFF. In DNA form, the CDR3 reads TGTGCCAGCAGTGATACTTTGTCCCACACCGGGGAGCTGTTTTTT.

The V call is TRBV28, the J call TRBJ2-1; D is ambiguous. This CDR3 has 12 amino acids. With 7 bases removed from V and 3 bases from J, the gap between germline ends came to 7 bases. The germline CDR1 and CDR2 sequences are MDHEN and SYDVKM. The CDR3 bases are TGTGCCAGCACCTCTAACTACAATGAGCAGTTCTTC. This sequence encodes CASTSNYNEQFF.

CDR3 residues: CAWTPPGTGLETQYF. Here the CDR3 DNA reads TGTGCCTGGACACCGCCCGGGACAGGCCTAGAGACCCAGTACTTC. V and J are TRBV30 and TRBJ2-5; 8 bases fit TRBD1. V dropped 4 bases and J dropped 4; count of bases not matched to a gene: 11. Germline CDR1 reads GTSNPN; CDR2 reads SVGIG (reference sequence). CDR3 length equals 15 residues.

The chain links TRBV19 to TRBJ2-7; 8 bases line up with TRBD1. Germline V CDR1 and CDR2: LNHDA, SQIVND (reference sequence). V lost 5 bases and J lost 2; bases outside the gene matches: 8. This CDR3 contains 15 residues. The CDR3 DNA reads TGTGCCAGTAGTGCGCGACAGGGGTCCGCCTACGAGCAGTACTTC. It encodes CASSARQGSAYEQYF.

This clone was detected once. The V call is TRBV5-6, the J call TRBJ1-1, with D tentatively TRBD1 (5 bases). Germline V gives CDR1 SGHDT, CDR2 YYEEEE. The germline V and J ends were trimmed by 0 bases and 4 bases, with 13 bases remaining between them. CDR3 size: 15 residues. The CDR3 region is CASSLEYQGSTEAFF. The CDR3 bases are TGTGCCAGCAGCTTGGAATATCAGGGATCCACTGAAGCTTTCTTT.

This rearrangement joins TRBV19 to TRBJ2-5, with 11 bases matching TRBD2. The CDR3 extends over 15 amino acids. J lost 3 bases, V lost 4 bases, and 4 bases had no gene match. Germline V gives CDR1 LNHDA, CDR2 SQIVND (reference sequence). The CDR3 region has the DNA TGTGCCAGTAGTACAAAACTAGCGGGAGAAGAGACCCAGTACTTC. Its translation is CASSTKLAGEETQYF.

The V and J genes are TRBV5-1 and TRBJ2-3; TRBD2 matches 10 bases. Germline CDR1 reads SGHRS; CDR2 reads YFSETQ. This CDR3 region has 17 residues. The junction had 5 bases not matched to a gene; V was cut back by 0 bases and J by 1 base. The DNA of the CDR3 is TGCGCCAGCAGCTTGGCCCGGCTAGCGGGAGGCACAGATACGCAGTATTTT. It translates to CASSLARLAGGTDTQYF.

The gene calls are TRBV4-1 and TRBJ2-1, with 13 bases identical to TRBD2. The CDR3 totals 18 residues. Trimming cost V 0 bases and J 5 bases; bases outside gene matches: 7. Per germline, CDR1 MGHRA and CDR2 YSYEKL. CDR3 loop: CASSQDLGLAGAHNEQFF. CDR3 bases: TGCGCCAGCAGCCAAGATCTCGGACTAGCGGGAGCCCACAATGAGCAGTTCTTC.

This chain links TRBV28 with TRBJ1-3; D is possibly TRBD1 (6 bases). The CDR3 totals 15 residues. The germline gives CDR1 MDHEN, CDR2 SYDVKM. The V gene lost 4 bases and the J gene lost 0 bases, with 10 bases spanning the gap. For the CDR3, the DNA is TGTGCCAGCAGTTGGGACACCCGCTCTGGAAACACCATATATTTT. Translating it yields CASSWDTRSGNTIYF.

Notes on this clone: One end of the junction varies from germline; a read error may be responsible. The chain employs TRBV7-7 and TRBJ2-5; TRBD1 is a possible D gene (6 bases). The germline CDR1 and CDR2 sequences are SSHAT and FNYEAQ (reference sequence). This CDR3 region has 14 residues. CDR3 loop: CASSWGQGQETQYF. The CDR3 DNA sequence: TGTGCTAGCAGCTGGGGGCAGGGACAAGAGACCCAGTACTTC.

The CDR3 DNA reads TGTGCCAGCAGTTTTATGCAGGGCTGGGAGACCCAGTACTTC. Amino acids: CASSFMQGWETQYF. The V call is TRBV27, the J call TRBJ2-5, with a possible D match to TRBD1 (5 bases). With 3 bases removed from V and 5 bases from J, the gap between germline ends came to 13 bases. The CDR3 covers 14 residues. The V gene's germline CDR1 is MNHEY and CDR2 SMNVEV (reference sequence).